The 9 T cell receptor beta chains below were found in one sample sequenced in a study of regulatory T cells in long-lasting Graves disease. The time point denotes: persistent/refractory GD, antithyroid drugs over 5 years with positive TRAb. Extracted RNA from PBMCs served as the source of the TCR library. Arm-PCR of CDR3 regions and iRepertoire HTBI primers were the basis on which TCR beta libraries were built. In TCRdb, the multiplex PCR reads were re-called with MiXCR into one record per CDR3 protein. This sample carries 360,000 or so distinct CDR3 sequences, roughly 25% of them seen once, and the ten largest clones take 25% to 35%. The sample in question was peripheral blood mononuclear cells (PBMCs), obtained when the disease was refractory, from a patient treated with antithyroid drugs. The receptors were sampled from a woman aged 40 to 49 with Graves disease.

This clonotype was detected many times. The CDR3 DNA reads TGTGCCAGCAGTTCCGGGACAGGCCCCTACGAGCAGTACTTC. Translating it yields CASSSGTGPYEQYF. The gene calls are TRBV28 and TRBJ2-7; TRBD1 matches at 8 bases. This CDR3 is built from 14 residues. CDR1 is MDHEN, CDR2 SYDVKM, per germline. With 4 bases clipped from V and 2 bases from J, the junction kept 4 bases outside the gene matches.

Many counts were recorded for this clonotype. The rearrangement links TRBV27 to TRBJ1-1; 7 bases map to TRBD1. Germline CDR1 and CDR2: MNHEY and SMNVEV (reference sequence). CDR3 length: 17 amino acids. Trimming at V came to 0 bases and at J to 1 base, leaving 8 bases not matched to a gene. CDR3 bases: TGTGCCAGCAGTTTATCGATTCCAGGGGGGACGAACACTGAAGCTTTCTTT. This encodes CASSLSIPGGTNTEAFF.

The chain's CDR3 is CASSQEVFQPQHF. The CDR3 DNA reads TGCGCCAGCAGCCAAGAGGTTTTTCAGCCCCAGCATTTT. This rearrangement joins TRBV4-1 to TRBJ1-5; D uncertain. Trimming cost V 0 bases and J 6 bases, with 6 bases left between them. The length of the CDR3 is 13 residues. Germline CDR1 and CDR2: MGHRA and YSYEKL.

In its sample, this clonotype was seen many times. CDR3 residues: CASSSGTGSYEQYF. DNA for the CDR3: TGTGCCAGCAGCTCCGGGACAGGCTCCTACGAGCAGTACTTC. The chain employs TRBV19 and TRBJ2-7, with TRBD1 identical over 8 bases. The CDR3 loop spans 14 amino acids. Germline CDR1 and CDR2: LNHDA and SQIVND (reference sequence). Trimming took 9 bases from V and 0 from J; bases not matched to a gene: 7.

In this sample, this clonotype turned up a few times. CDR3 nucleotides: TGTGCCAGCAGCCGAACCGGGACACAAGCCTCCTACGAGCAGTACTTC. This sequence encodes CASSRTGTQASYEQYF. The rearrangement uses TRBV7-9 and TRBJ2-7; the D gene is possibly TRBD1 (6 bases). The CDR3 extends over 16 amino acids. V lost 5 bases and J 0 bases, leaving 17 bases between the germline ends. Germline lookup yields CDR1 SEHNR and CDR2 FQNEAQ (reference sequence). Full variable domain (rest looked up from reference TRBV7-9 and TRBJ2-7): DTGVSQNPRHKITKRGQNVTFRCDPISEHNRLYWYRQTLGQGPEFLTYFQNEAQLEKSRLLSDRFSAERPKGSFSTLEIQRTEQGDSAMYLCASSRTGTQASYEQYFGPGTRLTVT.

This clonotype was counted a few times. The CDR3 DNA follows: TGTGCCAGCAGTTACTCGCTCCCTCTTGGAGAAAAACTGTTTTTT. As protein: CASSYSLPLGEKLFF. The chain has TRBV6-2 or TRBV6-3 and TRBJ1-4; D unclear. The CDR3 loop spans 15 amino acids. The V gene lost 0 bases and the J gene lost 8 bases, with 13 bases spanning the gap. The germline gives CDR1 MNHEY, CDR2 SVGEGT.

This clonotype showed up just a few times. V gene TRBV6-1 combines with J gene TRBJ2-3, with TRBD1 as a possible D gene (6 bases). The CDR3 length is 15 residues. V lost 6 bases and J 1 base, leaving 14 bases between the germline ends. CDR1 and CDR2 (germline): MNHNS, SASEGT. DNA of the CDR3: TGTGCCAGCAGACTTACAGGGTTTGGCACAGATACGCAGTATTTT. Translation: CASRLTGFGTDTQYF.

The gene calls are TRBV7-9 and TRBJ1-4, with D uncertain. The CDR3 loop spans 15 amino acids. V shed 3 bases and J shed 1 base, with 9 bases lying between them. Germline loops: CDR1 SEHNR, CDR2 FQNEAQ (reference sequence). The CDR3 coding sequence is TGTGCCAGCAGCTTCCCGGGAAGAACTAATGAAAAACTGTTTTTT. Protein: CASSFPGRTNEKLFF.

The genes are TRBV6-1 and TRBJ2-2; no firm D call. The CDR3 is made up of 15 amino acids. Germline V gene data show CDR1 as MNHNS and CDR2 as SASEGT. The V end lost 7 bases, the J end lost 0 bases, and 12 bases lay between the germline ends. In nucleotides, the CDR3 is TGTGCCAGCATTCTCTTTGCGGCGAACACCGGGGAGCTGTTTTTT. This encodes CASILFAANTGELFF.